This TCR beta chain was sequenced for a study of T cells expressing NK-cell markers. In the study overall: The eight sequenced donors comprised seven who were HCMV-seropositive and one who was seronegative.

To note about this clonotype: The antigen is unknown.

The CDR3 covers 16 residues. The germline V gene has CDR1 MNHEY and CDR2 SMNVEV (reference sequence). Regarding the study as a whole: In about six donors, dominant NKG2C+ clonotypes were about 1.0-8% of CD8+ T cells.

No DNA is given; TCRdb re-called the 5' RACE reads and lists each CDR3 protein once. The sample totals about 190,000 distinct CDR3 sequences. The chain has TRBV27 and TRBJ2-5; the TRBD1 assignment by TCRdb is unverifiable without DNA. The sequenced sample consisted of blood T cells: a sorted CD56 or NKG2C T cell subset, CD4+ or CD8+ T cells, or bulk PBMC T cells (not recorded which). The TCR was taken from a man aged 18 to 69 in good health. CDR3 amino acids: CASSLDLSGQMETQYF.